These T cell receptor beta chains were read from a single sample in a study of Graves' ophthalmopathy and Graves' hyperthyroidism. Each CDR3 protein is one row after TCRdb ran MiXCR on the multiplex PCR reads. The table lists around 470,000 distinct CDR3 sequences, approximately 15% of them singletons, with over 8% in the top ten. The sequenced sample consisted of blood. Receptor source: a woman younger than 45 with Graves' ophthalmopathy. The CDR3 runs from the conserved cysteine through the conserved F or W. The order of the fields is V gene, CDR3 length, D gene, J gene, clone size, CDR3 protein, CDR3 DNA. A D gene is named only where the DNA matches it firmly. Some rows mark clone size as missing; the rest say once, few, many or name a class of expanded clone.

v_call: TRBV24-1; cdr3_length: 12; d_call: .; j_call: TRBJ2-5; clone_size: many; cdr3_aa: CATSFAGETQYF; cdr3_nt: TGTGCCACCAGTTTTGCGGGGGAGACCCAGTACTTC
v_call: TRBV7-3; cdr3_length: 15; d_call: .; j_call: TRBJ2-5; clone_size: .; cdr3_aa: CASSLSETFGETQYF; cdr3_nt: TGTGCCAGCAGCTTATCCGAGACTTTTGGGGAGACCCAGTACTTC
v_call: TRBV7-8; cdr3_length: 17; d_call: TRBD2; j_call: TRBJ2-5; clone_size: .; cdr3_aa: CASSRLTSGGQEETQYF; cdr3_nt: TGTGCCAGCAGCCGACTGACTAGCGGGGGGCAGGAAGAGACCCAGTACTTC
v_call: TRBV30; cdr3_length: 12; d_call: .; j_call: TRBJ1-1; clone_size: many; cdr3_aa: CAWSDMNTEAFF; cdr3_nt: TGTGCCTGGAGTGATATGAACACTGAAGCTTTCTTT
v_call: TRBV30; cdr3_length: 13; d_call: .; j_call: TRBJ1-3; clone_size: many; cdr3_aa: CAWGENSGNTIYF; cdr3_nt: TGTGCCTGGGGCGAGAATTCTGGAAACACCATATATTTT
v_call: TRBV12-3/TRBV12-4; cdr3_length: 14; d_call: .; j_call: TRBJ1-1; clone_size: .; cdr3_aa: CASTFGTMNTEAFF; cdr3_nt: TGTGCCAGCACCTTCGGGACAATGAACACTGAAGCTTTCTTT
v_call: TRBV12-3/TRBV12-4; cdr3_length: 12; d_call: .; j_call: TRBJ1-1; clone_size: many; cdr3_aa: CASSYGGFKAFF; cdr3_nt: TGTGCCAGCAGTTACGGAGGATTTAAAGCTTTCTTT
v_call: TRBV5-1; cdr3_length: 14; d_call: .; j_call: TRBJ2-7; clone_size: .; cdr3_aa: CASSFRVDVYEQYF; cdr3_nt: TGCGCCAGCAGCTTCAGGGTAGATGTCTACGAGCAGTACTTC
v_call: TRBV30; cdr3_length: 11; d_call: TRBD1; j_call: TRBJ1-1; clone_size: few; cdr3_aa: CAWTDRGEAFF; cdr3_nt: TGTGCCTGGACTGACAGGGGGGAAGCTTTCTTT
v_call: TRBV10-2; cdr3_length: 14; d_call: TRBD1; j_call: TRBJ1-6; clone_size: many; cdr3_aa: CASSETGEGSPLHF; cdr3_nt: TGCGCCAGCAGTGAGACAGGGGAGGGTTCACCCCTCCACTTT
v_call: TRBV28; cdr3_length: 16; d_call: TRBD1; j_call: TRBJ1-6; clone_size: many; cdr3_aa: CASSPGTGGGNSPLHF; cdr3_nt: TGTGCCAGCAGTCCCGGGACAGGGGGCGGAAATTCACCCCTCCACTTT
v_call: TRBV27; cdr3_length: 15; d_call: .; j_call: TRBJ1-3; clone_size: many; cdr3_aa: CASSLVGDSGNTIYF; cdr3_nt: TGTGCCAGCAGTTTAGTTGGAGACTCTGGAAACACCATATATTTT
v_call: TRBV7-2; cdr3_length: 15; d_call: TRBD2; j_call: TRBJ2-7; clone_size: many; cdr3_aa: CASSSASGALYEQYF; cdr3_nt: TGTGCCAGCAGCTCGGCTAGCGGGGCTCTGTACGAGCAGTACTTC
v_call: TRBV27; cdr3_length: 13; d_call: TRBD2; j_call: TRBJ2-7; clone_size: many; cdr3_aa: CASSWTRGDEQYF; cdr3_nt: TGTGCCAGCAGTTGGACCCGGGGGGACGAGCAGTACTTC
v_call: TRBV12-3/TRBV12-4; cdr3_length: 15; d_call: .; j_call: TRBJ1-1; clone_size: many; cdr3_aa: CASSHMLTVNTEAFF; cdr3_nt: TGTGCCAGCAGCCACATGTTGACGGTGAACACTGAAGCTTTCTTT
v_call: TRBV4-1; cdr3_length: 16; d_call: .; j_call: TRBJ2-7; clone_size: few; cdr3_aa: CASSQARDGLFYEQYF; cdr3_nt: TGCGCCAGCAGCCAAGCCCGGGACGGATTATTCTACGAGCAGTACTTC
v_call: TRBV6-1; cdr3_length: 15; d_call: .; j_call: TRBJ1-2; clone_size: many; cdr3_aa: CASSERQDINYGYTF; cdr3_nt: TGTGCCAGCAGTGAAAGACAGGACATCAACTATGGCTACACCTTC
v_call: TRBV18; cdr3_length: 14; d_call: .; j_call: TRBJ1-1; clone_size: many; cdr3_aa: CASSPGHQNTEAFF; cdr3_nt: TGTGCCAGCTCACCGGGACACCAGAACACTGAAGCTTTCTTT
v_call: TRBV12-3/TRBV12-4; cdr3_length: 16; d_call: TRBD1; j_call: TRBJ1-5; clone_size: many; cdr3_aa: CASSSNRGDSNQPQHF; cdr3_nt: TGTGCCAGCAGTTCTAACAGGGGGGACAGCAATCAGCCCCAGCATTTT
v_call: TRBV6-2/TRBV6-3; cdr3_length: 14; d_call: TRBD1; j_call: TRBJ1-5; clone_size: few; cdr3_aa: CASSYRGHNQPQHF; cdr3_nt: TGTGCCAGCAGTTACAGGGGGCATAATCAGCCCCAGCATTTT
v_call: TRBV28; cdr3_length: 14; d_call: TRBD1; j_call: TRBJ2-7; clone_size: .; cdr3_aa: CASRNHRGSYEQYF; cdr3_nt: TGTGCCAGCAGAAACCACAGGGGTTCCTACGAGCAGTACTTC
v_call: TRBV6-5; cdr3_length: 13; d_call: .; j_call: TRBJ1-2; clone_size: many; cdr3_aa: CASKRGRDGGYTF; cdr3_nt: TGTGCCAGCAAGAGGGGCCGCGACGGTGGCTACACCTTC
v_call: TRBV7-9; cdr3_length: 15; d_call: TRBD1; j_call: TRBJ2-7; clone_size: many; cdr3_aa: CASSSQGLTGHEQYF; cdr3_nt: TGTGCCAGCAGCTCACAGGGGCTCACCGGGCACGAGCAGTACTTC
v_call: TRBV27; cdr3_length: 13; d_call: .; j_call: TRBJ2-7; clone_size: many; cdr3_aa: CASSNPGGYEQYF; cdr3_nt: TGTGCCAGCAGTAACCCTGGGGGATACGAGCAGTACTTC
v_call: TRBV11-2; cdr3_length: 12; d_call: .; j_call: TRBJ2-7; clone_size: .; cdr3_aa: CASILDWDEQYF; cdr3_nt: TGTGCCAGCATCTTAGATTGGGATGAGCAGTACTTC
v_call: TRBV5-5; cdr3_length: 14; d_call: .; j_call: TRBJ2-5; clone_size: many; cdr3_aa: CASSLPRQEETQYF; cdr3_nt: TGTGCCAGCAGCTTACCCCGACAAGAAGAGACCCAGTACTTC
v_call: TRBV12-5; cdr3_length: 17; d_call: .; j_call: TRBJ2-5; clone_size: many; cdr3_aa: CASGLGTAVPQRETQYF; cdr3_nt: TGTGCTAGTGGTTTGGGCACTGCCGTCCCCCAACGAGAGACCCAGTACTTC
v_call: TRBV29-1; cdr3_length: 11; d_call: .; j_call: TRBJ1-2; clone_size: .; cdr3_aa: CSVGGGEGYTF; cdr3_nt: TGCAGCGTGGGAGGGGGAGAAGGCTACACCTTC
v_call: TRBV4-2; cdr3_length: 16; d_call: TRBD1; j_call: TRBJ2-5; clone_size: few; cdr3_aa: CASSQVRAGGEETQYF; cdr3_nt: TGTGCCAGCAGCCAAGTGAGGGCAGGGGGCGAAGAGACCCAGTACTTC
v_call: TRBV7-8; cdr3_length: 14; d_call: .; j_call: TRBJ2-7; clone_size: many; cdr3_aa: CASSLGSGGYEQYF; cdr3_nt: TGTGCCAGCAGCTTGGGTTCGGGCGGCTACGAGCAGTACTTC
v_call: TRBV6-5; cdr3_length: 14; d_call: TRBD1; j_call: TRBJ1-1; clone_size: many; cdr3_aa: CATQGTGEWTEAFF; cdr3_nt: TGTGCCACCCAAGGGACAGGGGAATGGACTGAAGCTTTCTTT
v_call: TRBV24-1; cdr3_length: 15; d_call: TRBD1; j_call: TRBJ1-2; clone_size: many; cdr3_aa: CATSAPGQGIDGYTF; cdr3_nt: TGTGCCACCAGCGCTCCGGGACAGGGAATTGATGGCTACACCTTC
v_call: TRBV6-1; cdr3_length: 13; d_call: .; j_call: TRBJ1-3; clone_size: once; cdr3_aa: CASSTEGTPAIYF; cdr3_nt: TGTGCCAGCAGCACAGAAGGGACTCCCGCCATATATTTT
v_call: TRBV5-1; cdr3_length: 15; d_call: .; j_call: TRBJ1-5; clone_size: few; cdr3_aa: CASSFKGGQGQPQHF; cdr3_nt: TGCGCCAGCAGCTTTAAAGGGGGGCAGGGGCAGCCCCAGCATTTT
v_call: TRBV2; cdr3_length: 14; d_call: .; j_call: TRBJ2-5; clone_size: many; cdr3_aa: CASSEGYGKETQYF; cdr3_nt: TGTGCCAGCAGTGAAGGGTATGGGAAAGAGACCCAGTACTTC
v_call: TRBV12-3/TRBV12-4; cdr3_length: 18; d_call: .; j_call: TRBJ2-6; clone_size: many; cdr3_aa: CASSESDSVVTGANVLTF; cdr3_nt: TGTGCCAGCAGTGAATCGGACAGCGTCGTAACTGGGGCCAACGTCCTGACTTTC